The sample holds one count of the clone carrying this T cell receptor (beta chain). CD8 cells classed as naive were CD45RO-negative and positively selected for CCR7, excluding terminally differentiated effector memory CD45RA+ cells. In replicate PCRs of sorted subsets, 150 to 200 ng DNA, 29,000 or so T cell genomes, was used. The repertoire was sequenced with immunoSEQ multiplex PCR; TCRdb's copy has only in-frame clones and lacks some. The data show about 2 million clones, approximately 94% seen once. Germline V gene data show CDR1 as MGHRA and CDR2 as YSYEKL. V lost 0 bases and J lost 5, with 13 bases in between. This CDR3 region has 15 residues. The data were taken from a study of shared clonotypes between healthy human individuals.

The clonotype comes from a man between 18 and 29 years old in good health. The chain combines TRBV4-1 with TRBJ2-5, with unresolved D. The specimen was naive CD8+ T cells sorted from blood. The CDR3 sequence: CASSQEVGFVETQYF. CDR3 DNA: TGCGCCAGCAGCCAAGAGGTCGGGTTCGTGGAGACCCAGTACTTC.